This TCR beta chain was found in a study of human T cells and chemical hapten exposure. Time point: pre-sensitization, week 0. Stated treatment: therapeutic diphenylcyclopropenone sensitization with weekly scalp DPC. Patch tests were applied only after blood draws. TCRdb reanalysed the RACE reads using MiXCR and keeps one entry per CDR3 protein. This sample has over 85,000 distinct CDR3 sequences, with roughly 10% found just once. The germline V and J ends were trimmed by 4 bases and 1 base, with 8 bases remaining between them. Germline V gives CDR1 SQVTM, CDR2 ANQGSEA. CDR3 length: 12 amino acids. This clonotype has a count of ten or more.

Source: whole blood, taken in connection with sensitization to the hapten diphenylcyclopropenone (DPC). The chain has TRBV29-1 and TRBJ2-7; no definite D call. This TCR derives from a woman aged 55-69 years with alopecia areata. Some clones in this sample may be carry-over from other donors' samples. The CDR3 DNA sequence: TGCAGCGTTGCGCCACAGTCCTACGAGCAGTACTTC. It specifies CSVAPQSYEQYF.